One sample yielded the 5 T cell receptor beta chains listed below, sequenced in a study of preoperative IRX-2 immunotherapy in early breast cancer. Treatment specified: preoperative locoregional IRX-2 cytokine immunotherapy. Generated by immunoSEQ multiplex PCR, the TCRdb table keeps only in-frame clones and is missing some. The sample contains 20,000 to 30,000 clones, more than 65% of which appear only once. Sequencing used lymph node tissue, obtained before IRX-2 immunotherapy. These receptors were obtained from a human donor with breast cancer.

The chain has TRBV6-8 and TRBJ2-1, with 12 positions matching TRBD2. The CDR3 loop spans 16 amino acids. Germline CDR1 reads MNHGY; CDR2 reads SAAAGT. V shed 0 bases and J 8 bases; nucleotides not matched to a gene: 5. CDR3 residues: CASSYSRLAGGHEQFF. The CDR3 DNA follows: TGTGCCAGCAGTTACTCAAGGCTAGCGGGGGGGCATGAGCAGTTCTTC.

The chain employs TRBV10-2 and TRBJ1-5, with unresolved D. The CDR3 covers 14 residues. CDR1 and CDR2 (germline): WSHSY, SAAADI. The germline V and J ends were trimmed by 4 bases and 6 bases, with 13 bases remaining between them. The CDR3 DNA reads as TGCGCCAGCAGTGTCGCCGCGACTGGTCAGCCCCAGCATTTT. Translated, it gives CASSVAATGQPQHF.

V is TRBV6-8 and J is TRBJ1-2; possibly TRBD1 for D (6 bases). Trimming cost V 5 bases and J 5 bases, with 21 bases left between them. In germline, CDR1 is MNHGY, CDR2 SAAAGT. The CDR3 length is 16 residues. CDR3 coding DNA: TGTGCCAGCAGTGACAGGACAGCCGATCCGGTTTATGGCTACACCTTC. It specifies CASSDRTADPVYGYTF.

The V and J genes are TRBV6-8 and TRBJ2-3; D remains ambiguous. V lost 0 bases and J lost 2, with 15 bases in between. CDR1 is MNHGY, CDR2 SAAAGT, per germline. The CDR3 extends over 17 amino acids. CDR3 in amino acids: CASSYSLTRSITDTQYF. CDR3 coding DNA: TGTGCCAGCAGTTACTCATTGACACGGTCGATCACAGATACGCAGTATTTT.

CDR3 region: CASSLSSDGNYGYTF. Here the CDR3 DNA reads TGTGCCAGTAGTCTCTCTTCGGACGGTAACTATGGCTACACCTTC. This rearrangement joins TRBV19 to TRBJ1-2; D call uncertain. The CDR3 is 15 residues long. V was pared by 5 bases and J by 1 base, with 14 bases between. CDR1 is LNHDA, CDR2 SQIVND, per germline (reference sequence).